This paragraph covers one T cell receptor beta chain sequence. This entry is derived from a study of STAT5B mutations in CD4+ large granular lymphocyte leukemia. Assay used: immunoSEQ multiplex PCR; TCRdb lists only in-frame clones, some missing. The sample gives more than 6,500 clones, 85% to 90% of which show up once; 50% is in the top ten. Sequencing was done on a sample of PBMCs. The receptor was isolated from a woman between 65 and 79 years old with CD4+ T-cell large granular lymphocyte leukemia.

The CDR3 nucleotides read TGTGCCAGCAGTGCAGACAGGGGTTATTCACCCCTCCACTTT. The encoded protein is CASSADRGYSPLHF. The gene calls are TRBV2 and TRBJ1-6, with 8 bases lining up with TRBD1. This CDR3 has 14 amino acids. The J segment lost 8 bases and the V segment lost 4 bases, leaving 4 bases of the junction unmatched. CDR1 is SNHLY, CDR2 FYNNEI, per germline.